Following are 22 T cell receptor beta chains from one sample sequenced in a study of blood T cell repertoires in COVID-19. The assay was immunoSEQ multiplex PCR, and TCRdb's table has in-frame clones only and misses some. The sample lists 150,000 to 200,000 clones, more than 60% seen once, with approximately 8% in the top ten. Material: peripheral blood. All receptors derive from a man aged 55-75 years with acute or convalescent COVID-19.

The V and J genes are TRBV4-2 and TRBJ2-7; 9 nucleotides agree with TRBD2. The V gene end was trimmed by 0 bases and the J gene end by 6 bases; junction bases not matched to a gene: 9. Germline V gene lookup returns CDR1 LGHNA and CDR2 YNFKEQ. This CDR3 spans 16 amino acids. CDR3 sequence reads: CASSQEGGGAPREQYF. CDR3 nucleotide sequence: TGTGCCAGCAGCCAAGAAGGCGGGGGGGCCCCCCGCGAGCAGTACTTC.

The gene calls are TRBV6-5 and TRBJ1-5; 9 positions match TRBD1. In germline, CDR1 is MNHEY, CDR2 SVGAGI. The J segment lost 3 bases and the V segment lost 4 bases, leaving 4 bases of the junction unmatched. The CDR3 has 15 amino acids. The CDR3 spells CASSSGQGPNQPQHF. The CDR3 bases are TGTGCCAGCAGTTCAGGACAGGGGCCCAATCAGCCCCAGCATTTT.

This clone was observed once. In nucleotides, the CDR3 is TGTGCCAGCAGTTACTCGACCAGTCGGGGTCCGTTCTTC. Translation gives CASSYSTSRGPFF. This chain connects TRBV6-6 to TRBJ2-1, with a possible D match to TRBD2 (5 bases). The CDR3 contains 13 residues. V lost 0 bases, J lost 15 bases, and 15 bases lay in between. Per the germline V gene, CDR1 is MNHNY and CDR2 is SVGAGI (reference sequence).

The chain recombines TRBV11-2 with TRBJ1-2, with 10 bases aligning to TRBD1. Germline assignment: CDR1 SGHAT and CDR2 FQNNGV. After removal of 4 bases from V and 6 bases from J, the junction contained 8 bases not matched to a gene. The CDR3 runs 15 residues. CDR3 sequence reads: CASSSTLTGGDGYTF. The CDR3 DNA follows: TGTGCCAGCAGCTCTACACTGACAGGGGGCGATGGCTACACCTTC.

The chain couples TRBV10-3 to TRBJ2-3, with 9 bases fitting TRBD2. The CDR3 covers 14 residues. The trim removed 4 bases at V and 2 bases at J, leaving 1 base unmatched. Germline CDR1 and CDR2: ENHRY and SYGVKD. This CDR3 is CAISVAGDTDTQYF. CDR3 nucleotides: TGTGCCATCAGTGTAGCGGGAGACACAGATACGCAGTATTTT.

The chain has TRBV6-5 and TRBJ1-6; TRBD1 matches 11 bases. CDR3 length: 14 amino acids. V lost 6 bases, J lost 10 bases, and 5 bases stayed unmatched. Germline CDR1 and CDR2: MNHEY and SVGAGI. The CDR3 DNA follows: TGTGCCAGCAGGGACAGGGGGCTCGTGTCACCCCTCCACTTT. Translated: CASRDRGLVSPLHF.

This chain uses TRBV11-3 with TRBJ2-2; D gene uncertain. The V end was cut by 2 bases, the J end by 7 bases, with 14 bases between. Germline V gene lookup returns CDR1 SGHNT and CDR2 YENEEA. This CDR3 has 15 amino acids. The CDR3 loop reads CASSLTFTPNGELFF. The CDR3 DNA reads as TGTGCCAGCAGCTTAACATTTACGCCCAACGGGGAGCTGTTTTTT.

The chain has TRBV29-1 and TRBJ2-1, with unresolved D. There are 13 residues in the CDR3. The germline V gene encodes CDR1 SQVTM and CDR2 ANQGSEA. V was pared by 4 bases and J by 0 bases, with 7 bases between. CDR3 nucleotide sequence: TGCAGCGTTGGGCCTAGCTCCTACAATGAGCAGTTCTTC. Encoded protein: CSVGPSSYNEQFF.

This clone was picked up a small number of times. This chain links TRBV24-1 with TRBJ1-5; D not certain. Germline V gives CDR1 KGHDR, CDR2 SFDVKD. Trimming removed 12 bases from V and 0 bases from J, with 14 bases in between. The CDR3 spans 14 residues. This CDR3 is CAAPGRDSNQPQHF. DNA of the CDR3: TGTGCCGCGCCGGGCCGGGATAGCAATCAGCCCCAGCATTTT.

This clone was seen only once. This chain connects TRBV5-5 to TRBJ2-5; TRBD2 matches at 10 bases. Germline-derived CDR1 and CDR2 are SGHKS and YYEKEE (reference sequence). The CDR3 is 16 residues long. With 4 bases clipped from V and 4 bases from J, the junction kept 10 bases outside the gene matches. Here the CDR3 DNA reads TGTGCCAGCAGCCCTACTAGCGGGGAGGAATCAGAGACCCAGTACTTC. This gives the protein CASSPTSGEESETQYF.

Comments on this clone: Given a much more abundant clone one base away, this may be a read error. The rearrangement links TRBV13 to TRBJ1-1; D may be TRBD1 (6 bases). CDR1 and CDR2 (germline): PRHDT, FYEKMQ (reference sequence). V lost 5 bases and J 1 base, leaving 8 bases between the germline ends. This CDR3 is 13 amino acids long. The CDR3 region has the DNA TGTGCCAGCAGCCAACAGGGGAACACTGAAGCTTTCTTT. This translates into CASSQQGNTEAFF.

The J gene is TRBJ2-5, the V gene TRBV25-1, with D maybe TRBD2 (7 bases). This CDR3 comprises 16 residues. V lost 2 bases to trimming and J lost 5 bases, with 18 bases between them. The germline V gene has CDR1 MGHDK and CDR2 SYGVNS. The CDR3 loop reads CASSEGGGGAGETQYF. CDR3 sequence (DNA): TGTGCCAGCAGTGAAGGTGGTGGGGGGGCAGGTGAGACCCAGTACTTC.

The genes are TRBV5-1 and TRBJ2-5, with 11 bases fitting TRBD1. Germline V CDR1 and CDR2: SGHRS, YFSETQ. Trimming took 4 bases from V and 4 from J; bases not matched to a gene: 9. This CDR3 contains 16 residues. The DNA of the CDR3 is TGCGCCAGCAGCATAGGGACAGGGGGGATCGGAGAGACCCAGTACTTC. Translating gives CASSIGTGGIGETQYF.

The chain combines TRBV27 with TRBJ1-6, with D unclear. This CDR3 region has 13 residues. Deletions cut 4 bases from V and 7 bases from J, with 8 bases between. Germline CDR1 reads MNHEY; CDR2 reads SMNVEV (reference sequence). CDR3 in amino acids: CASSSAGNSPLHF. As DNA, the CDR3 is TGTGCCAGCAGTTCGGCAGGCAATTCACCCCTCCACTTT.

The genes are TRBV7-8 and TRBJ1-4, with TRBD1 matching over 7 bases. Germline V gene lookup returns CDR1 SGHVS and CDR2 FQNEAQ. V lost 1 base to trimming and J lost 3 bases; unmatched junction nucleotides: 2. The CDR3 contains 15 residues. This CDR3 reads CASSLEGQPNEKLFF. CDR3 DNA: TGTGCCAGCAGCTTAGAGGGACAGCCTAATGAAAAACTGTTTTTT.

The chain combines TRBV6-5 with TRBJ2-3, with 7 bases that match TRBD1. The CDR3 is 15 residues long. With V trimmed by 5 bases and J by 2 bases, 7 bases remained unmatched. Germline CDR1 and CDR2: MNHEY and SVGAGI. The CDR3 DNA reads TGTGCCAGCAGTCCGACAGGGTCTCCCACAGATACGCAGTATTTT. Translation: CASSPTGSPTDTQYF.

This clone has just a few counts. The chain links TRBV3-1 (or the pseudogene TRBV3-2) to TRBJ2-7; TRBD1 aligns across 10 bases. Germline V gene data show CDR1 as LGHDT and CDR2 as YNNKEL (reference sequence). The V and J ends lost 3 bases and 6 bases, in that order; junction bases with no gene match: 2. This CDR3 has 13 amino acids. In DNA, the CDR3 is TGTGCCAGCAGCCAGGGACAGGGGCTCGAGCAGTACTTC. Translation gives CASSQGQGLEQYF.

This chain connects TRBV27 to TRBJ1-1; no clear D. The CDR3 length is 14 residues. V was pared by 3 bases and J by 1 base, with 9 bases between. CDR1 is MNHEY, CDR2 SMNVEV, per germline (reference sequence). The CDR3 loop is CASSLSRRNTEAFF. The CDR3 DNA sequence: TGTGCCAGCAGTTTGTCGCGGAGGAACACTGAAGCTTTCTTT.

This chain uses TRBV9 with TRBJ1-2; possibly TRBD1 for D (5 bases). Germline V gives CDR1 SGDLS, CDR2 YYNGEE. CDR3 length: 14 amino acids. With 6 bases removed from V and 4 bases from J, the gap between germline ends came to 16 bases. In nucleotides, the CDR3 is TGTGCCAGCAACGCAGGAGGGGAAGGCTATGGCTACACCTTC. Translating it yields CASNAGGEGYGYTF.

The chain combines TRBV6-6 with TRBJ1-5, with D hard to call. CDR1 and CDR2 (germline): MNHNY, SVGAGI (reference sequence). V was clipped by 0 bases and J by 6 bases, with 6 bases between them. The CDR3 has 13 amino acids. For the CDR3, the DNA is TGTGCCAGCAGTTACTCGACGGGTCAGCCCCAGCATTTT. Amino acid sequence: CASSYSTGQPQHF.

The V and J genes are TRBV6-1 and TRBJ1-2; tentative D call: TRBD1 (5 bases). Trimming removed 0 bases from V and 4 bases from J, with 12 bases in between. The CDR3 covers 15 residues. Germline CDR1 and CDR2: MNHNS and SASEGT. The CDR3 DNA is TGTGCCAGCAGTGAAGCGCTGGGGGGGTCCTATGGCTACACCTTC. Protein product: CASSEALGGSYGYTF.

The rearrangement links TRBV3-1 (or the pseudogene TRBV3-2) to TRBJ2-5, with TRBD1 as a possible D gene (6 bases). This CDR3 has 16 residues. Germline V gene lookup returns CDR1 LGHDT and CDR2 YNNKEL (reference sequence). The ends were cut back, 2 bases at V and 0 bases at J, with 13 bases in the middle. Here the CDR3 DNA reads TGTGCCAGCAGCCAACCTATGGGACACCACCAAGAGACCCAGTACTTC. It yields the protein CASSQPMGHHQETQYF.